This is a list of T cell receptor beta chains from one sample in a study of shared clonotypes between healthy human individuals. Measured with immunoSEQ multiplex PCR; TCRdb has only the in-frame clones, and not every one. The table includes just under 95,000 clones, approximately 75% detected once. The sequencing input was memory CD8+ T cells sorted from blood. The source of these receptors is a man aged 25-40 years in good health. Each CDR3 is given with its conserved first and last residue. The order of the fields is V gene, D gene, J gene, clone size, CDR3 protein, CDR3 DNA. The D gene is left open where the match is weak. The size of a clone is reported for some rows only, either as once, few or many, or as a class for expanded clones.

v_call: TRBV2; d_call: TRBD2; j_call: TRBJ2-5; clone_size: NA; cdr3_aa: CASSEASELAGGNQETQYF; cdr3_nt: TGTGCCAGCAGTGAAGCGTCGGAACTAGCGGGAGGCAACCAAGAGACCCAGTACTTC
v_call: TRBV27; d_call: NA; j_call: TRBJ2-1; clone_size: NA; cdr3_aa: CASSIGYNEQFF; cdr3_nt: TGTGCCAGCAGTATCGGTTACAATGAGCAGTTCTTC
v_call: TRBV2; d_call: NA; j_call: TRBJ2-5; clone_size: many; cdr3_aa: CASLGVQADGREETQYF; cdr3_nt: TGTGCCAGCTTGGGGGTGCAGGCGGACGGGAGAGAAGAGACCCAGTACTTC
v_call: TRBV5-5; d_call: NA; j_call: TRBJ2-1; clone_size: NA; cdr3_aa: CASSLDVYNEQFF; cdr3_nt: TGTGCCAGCAGCTTGGACGTCTACAATGAGCAGTTCTTC
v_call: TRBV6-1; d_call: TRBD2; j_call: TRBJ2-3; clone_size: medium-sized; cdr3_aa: CASSGLAGGPDTQYF; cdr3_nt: TGTGCCAGCAGTGGACTAGCGGGAGGCCCAGATACGCAGTATTTT
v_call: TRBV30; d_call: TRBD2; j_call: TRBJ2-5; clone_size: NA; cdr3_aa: CAWRLAGGGETQYF; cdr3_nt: TGTGCCTGGAGACTAGCGGGAGGGGGGGAGACCCAGTACTTC
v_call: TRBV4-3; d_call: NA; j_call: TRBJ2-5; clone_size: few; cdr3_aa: CASSPPGGASEQETQYF; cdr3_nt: TGCGCCAGCAGCCCCCCAGGTGGGGCTAGCGAACAAGAGACCCAGTACTTC
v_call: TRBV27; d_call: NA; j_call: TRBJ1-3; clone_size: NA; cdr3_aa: CASSLSQGIPSGNTIYF; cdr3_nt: TGTGCCAGCAGTTTATCACAGGGTATACCTTCTGGAAACACCATATATTTT
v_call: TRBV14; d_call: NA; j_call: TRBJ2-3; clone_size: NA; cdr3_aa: CASSRDFLTDTQYF; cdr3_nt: TGTGCCAGCAGTCGGGACTTTCTCACAGATACGCAGTATTTT
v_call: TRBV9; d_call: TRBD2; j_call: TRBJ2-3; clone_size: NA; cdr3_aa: CASSENSGSPDTQYF; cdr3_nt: TGTGCCAGCAGTGAAAATAGCGGGAGCCCAGATACGCAGTATTTT
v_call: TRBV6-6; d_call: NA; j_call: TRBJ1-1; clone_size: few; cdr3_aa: CASSYLGATEAFF; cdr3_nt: TGTGCCAGCAGTTACCTAGGGGCCACTGAAGCTTTCTTT
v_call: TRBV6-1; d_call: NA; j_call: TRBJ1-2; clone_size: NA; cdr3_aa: CASNYNYGYTF; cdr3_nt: TGTGCCAGCAACTACAACTATGGCTACACCTTC
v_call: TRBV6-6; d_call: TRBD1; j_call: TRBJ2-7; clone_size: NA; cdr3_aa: CASNDRVFSYEQYF; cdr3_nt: TGTGCCAGCAATGACAGGGTTTTTTCCTACGAGCAGTACTTC
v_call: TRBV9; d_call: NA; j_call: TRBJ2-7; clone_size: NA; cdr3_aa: CASYPPRISYEQYF; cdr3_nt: TGTGCCAGCTACCCGCCCCGGATTAGCTACGAGCAGTACTTC
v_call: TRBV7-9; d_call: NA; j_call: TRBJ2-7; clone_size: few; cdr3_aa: CASSSGTTEQYF; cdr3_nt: TGTGCCAGCAGCTCAGGGACAACTGAGCAGTACTTC
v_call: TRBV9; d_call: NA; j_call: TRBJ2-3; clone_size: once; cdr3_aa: CARKAVTDTQYF; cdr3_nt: TGTGCCAGGAAGGCCGTCACAGATACGCAGTATTTT
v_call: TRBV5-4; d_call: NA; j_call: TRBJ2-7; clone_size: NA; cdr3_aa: CASSLYLTYEQYF; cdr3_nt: TGTGCCAGCAGCTTATATTTGACCTACGAGCAGTACTTC
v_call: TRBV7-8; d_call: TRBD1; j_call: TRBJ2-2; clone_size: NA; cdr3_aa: CASSFGQGTGELFF; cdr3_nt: TGTGCCAGCAGCTTCGGACAGGGGACCGGGGAGCTGTTTTTT
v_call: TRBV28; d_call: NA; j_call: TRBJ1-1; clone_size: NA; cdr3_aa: CASSGQSLNTEAFF; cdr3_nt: TGTGCCAGCAGTGGACAGTCACTGAACACTGAAGCTTTCTTT
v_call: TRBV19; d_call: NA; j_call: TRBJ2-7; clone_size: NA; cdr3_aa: CASSIRATVGYIYEQYF; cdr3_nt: TGTGCCAGTAGTATCAGAGCAACAGTGGGGTATATCTACGAGCAGTACTTC